A selection of T cell receptor beta chains follows, all from one sample in a study of T cells in Graves' hyperthyroidism and ophthalmopathy. TCRdb ran MiXCR on the multiplex PCR reads and lists one entry per CDR3 protein. The sample consists of 370,000 or so distinct CDR3 sequences, 15% to 18% of them appearing once. Material: blood. These receptors all stem from a woman aged 18-29 years with Graves' hyperthyroidism that later progressed to Graves' ophthalmopathy. Each CDR3 is given with its conserved first and last residue. Each record gives: clone size, D gene, V gene, J gene, CDR3 DNA, CDR3 protein. The D gene is left open where the match is weak. Part of the rows lack a size; the others show once, few, many or a class for expanded clones.

many	NA	TRBV7-9	TRBJ2-3	TGTGCCAGCACCTATTACGGGGGAAGCACAGATACGCAGTATTTT	CASTYYGGSTDTQYF
many	NA	TRBV18	TRBJ1-2	TGTGCCAGCTCACCACCGACTAACTATGGCTACACCTTC	CASSPPTNYGYTF
NA	NA	TRBV7-9	TRBJ2-7	TGTGCCAGCGAGCGCTTGGGGGGCTACGAGCAGTACTTC	CASERLGGYEQYF
many	TRBD1	TRBV2	TRBJ1-4	TGTGCCAGCAGGAGGGACAGCGGAAGTGAAAAACTGTTTTTT	CASRRDSGSEKLFF
many	TRBD2	TRBV20-1	TRBJ2-1	TGCAGTGCCAAAAACGAGCGGGATTACAATGAGCAGTTCTTC	CSAKNERDYNEQFF
NA	NA	TRBV12-3/TRBV12-4	TRBJ2-3	TGTGCCAGCAGTTCCAGGGATCCAGATACGCAGTATTTT	CASSSRDPDTQYF
NA	NA	TRBV28	TRBJ2-5	TGTGCCAGCAGCTTAAATAGCGGAGAAATACAAGAGACCCAGTACTTC	CASSLNSGEIQETQYF
few	TRBD1	TRBV6-1	TRBJ2-5	TGTGCCAGCAGTGAGTGGAAAAGACAGGGGATCCGATCCCAAGAGACCCAGTACTTC	CASSEWKRQGIRSQETQYF
NA	TRBD1	TRBV19	TRBJ1-2	TGTGCCAGTAGATCTAACGGGGGACAGGGGGCGAACGGCTACACCTTC	CASRSNGGQGANGYTF
many	TRBD2	TRBV11-2	TRBJ2-7	TGTGCCAGCAGCTTAGAAGTAGCGGGAGGCGGGGAGCAGTACTTC	CASSLEVAGGGEQYF
NA	NA	TRBV27	TRBJ2-1	TGTGCCAGCAGTTTGAGTAGGGGTCCGGCCTACAATGAGCAGTTCTTC	CASSLSRGPAYNEQFF
few	NA	TRBV19	TRBJ1-4	TGTGCCAGTAGTATACTGAGGCCAGGCGAAAAACTGTTTTTT	CASSILRPGEKLFF
many	TRBD2	TRBV11-2	TRBJ2-7	TGTGCCAGCAGCTTAGCGGGACTAGCGGGACCCTACGAGCAGTACTTC	CASSLAGLAGPYEQYF
many	NA	TRBV12-3/TRBV12-4	TRBJ2-7	TGTGCCAGCAGTCGGGGGTTGAGCGAGCAGTACTTC	CASSRGLSEQYF
NA	TRBD2	TRBV9	TRBJ2-3	TGTGCCAGCAGCGTAGGACTAGCGGGCACAGATACGCAGTATTTT	CASSVGLAGTDTQYF
few	TRBD2	TRBV10-1	TRBJ2-1	TGCGCCAGCAGTGAGTCCCCTAGCGGGGGGTACAATGAGCAGTTCTTC	CASSESPSGGYNEQFF
many	NA	TRBV2	TRBJ2-7	TGTGCCAGCGCCAGGTCAGGGTTGGGGGAGCAGTACTTC	CASARSGLGEQYF
few	TRBD1	TRBV20-1	TRBJ2-1	TGCAGTGCTAGAACTTATGGACACAGGGGCAATGAGCAGTTCTTC	CSARTYGHRGNEQFF
many	NA	TRBV20-1	TRBJ1-6	TGCAGTGCTAGGGGCAGGGAATATTCACCCCTCCACTTT	CSARGREYSPLHF
NA	NA	TRBV7-2	TRBJ1-2	TGTGCCAGCAGCCCAGATCGAAACGCGTATGGCTACACCTTC	CASSPDRNAYGYTF
many	NA	TRBV20-1	TRBJ2-1	TGCAGTGCTAGAGAGGCGATGTTCCCCCATGAGCAGTTCTTC	CSAREAMFPHEQFF
NA	NA	TRBV15	TRBJ1-5	TGTGCCACCAGCAGAGACCTCTCTCAGCCCCAGCATTTT	CATSRDLSQPQHF
few	NA	TRBV29-1	TRBJ2-5	TGCAGCGGTGGTTCGGAGACCCAGTACTTC	CSGGSETQYF
few	TRBD1	TRBV6-1	TRBJ2-3	TGTGCCAGCAGAGGGACAGGGTTGTTTTCAGATACGCAGTATTTT	CASRGTGLFSDTQYF
many	NA	TRBV29-1	TRBJ1-1	TGCAGCGTGGGCCCTAGGATATCGAACACTGAAGCTTTCTTT	CSVGPRISNTEAFF
many	NA	TRBV5-1	TRBJ1-2	TGCGCCAGCAGTGGGGCCATCAACTATGGCTACACCTTC	CASSGAINYGYTF
NA	TRBD1	TRBV5-1	TRBJ2-3	TGCGCCAGCAGCTTGGCTGGACAGGGGCGCAGAGATACGCAGTATTTT	CASSLAGQGRRDTQYF
few	TRBD2	TRBV6-1	TRBJ2-7	TGTGCCAGCAGTTTAGCGGGAGACTTCTACGAGCAGTACTTC	CASSLAGDFYEQYF
many	NA	TRBV6-6	TRBJ2-5	TGTGCCAGCAGTTACCCCGGTACCCTAGAGACCCAGTACTTC	CASSYPGTLETQYF
NA	NA	TRBV27	TRBJ2-5	TGTGCCAGCAGTCCCGACGGAAATTCCGGGGAGACCCAGTACTTC	CASSPDGNSGETQYF
NA	NA	TRBV5-5	TRBJ1-5	TGTGCCAGCAGCCCCGGGAGCGCCAATCAGCCCCAGCATTTT	CASSPGSANQPQHF
many	NA	TRBV12-5	TRBJ2-1	TGTGCTAGTGGTTTGGGACAGTACAATGAGCAGTTCTTC	CASGLGQYNEQFF
NA	TRBD2	TRBV4-2	TRBJ2-7	TGTGCCAGCAGCCAAGAGCTAGCGGGAGTCTACGAGCAGTACTTC	CASSQELAGVYEQYF